The 30 T cell receptor beta chains below all came from one sample that was sequenced in a study of PD-1 blockade in mismatch repair-deficient tumors (dated by TCRdb to 2016 to 2017). Libraries came from the immunoSEQ multiplex PCR assay. TCRdb provides this immuneACCESS table in a form limited to in-frame rearrangements. Some clones are lacking; in checked studies, under half of them reflect an unresolved V gene, and why the rest are absent is not known. Recorded for this sample are about 17,000 clones; nearly 85% of them occurred a single time. Jointly, the top ten make up around 1.6% of the sample. Specimen: PBMCs, collected less than 25 weeks after starting pembrolizumab. All receptors come from an adult with mismatch repair-deficient cancer.

The rearrangement links TRBV7-6 to TRBJ1-3, with D maybe TRBD1 (5 bases). This CDR3 is built from 15 residues. Germline V CDR1 and CDR2: SGHVS, FNYEAQ. Trimming cost V 0 bases and J 3 bases, with 9 bases left between them. This CDR3 reads CASSLAGVFGNTIYF. In DNA form, the CDR3 reads TGTGCCAGCAGCTTAGCAGGGGTTTTTGGAAACACCATATATTTT.

The genes are TRBV9 and TRBJ2-1; 7 bases are shared with TRBD1. The trim removed 0 bases at V and 1 base at J, leaving 1 base unmatched. Germline V gene lookup returns CDR1 SGDLS and CDR2 YYNGEE. The CDR3 spans 15 residues. The CDR3 bases are TGTGCCAGCAGCGTAGGACAGGGATCCTACAATGAGCAGTTCTTC. It translates to CASSVGQGSYNEQFF.

The chain carries TRBV28 and TRBJ2-2, with 7 bases identical to TRBD2. In germline, CDR1 is MDHEN, CDR2 SYDVKM. CDR3 length equals 16 residues. J gave up 3 bases and V 4 bases, and 8 bases lay outside the gene matches. The CDR3 sequence is CASSSRTSVDTGELFF. The CDR3 coding sequence is TGTGCCAGCAGTTCCCGTACTAGCGTAGACACCGGGGAGCTGTTTTTT. The whole variable domain, remainder taken from reference TRBV28 and TRBJ2-2, is DVKVTQSSRYLVKRTGEKVFLECVQDMDHENMFWYRQDPGLGLRLIYFSYDVKMKEKGDIPEGYSVSREKKERFSLILESASTNQTSMYLCASSSRTSVDTGELFFGEGSRLTVL.

The J gene is TRBJ2-3, the V gene TRBV30; no reliable D call. CDR1 GTSNPN and CDR2 SVGIG come from the germline V gene (reference sequence). Trimming removed 3 bases at V and 0 bases at J, with 10 bases between. The CDR3 sequence is 14 residues long. The CDR3 here is CAWRVLPSTDTQYF. CDR3 sequence (DNA): TGTGCCTGGAGGGTACTGCCTAGCACAGATACGCAGTATTTT.

CDR3 protein: CASSLRLAGSLSGANVLTF. The CDR3 DNA follows: TGTGCCAGCAGTTTAAGACTAGCGGGCTCCCTCTCTGGGGCCAACGTCCTGACTTTC. V and J are TRBV27 and TRBJ2-6, with 10 bases matching TRBD2. Looked up from germline, CDR1 is MNHEY and CDR2 is SMNVEV (reference sequence). The V gene end was trimmed by 2 bases and the J gene end by 0 bases; junction bases not matched to a gene: 7. The CDR3 extends over 19 amino acids.

The chain uses TRBV5-4 and TRBJ2-1, with D possibly being TRBD2 (5 bases). The CDR3 extends over 12 amino acids. V was pared by 7 bases and J by 6 bases, with 11 bases between. The germline V gene has CDR1 SGHNT and CDR2 YYREEE (reference sequence). CDR3 nucleotides: TGTGCCAGCGCCTTCCGGGGCAATGAGCAGTTCTTC. Its translation: CASAFRGNEQFF.

This sequence joins TRBV12-5 and TRBJ1-3; D is uncertain. Trimming took 6 bases from V and 1 from J, leaving 10 bases between them. Germline V lookup: CDR1 LGHNT, CDR2 FRNRAP. CDR3 size: 14 residues. In nucleotides, the CDR3 is TGTGCTAGTGGCCGTTCGGGGTCTGGAAACACCATATATTTT. Amino acid sequence: CASGRSGSGNTIYF.

This clone was detected a few times. CDR3 protein: CASSLLAGGAYEQYF. The CDR3 DNA sequence: TGTGCCAGCAGTTTACTAGCGGGAGGGGCCTACGAGCAGTACTTC. The J gene is TRBJ2-7, the V gene TRBV7-2, with 13 positions matching TRBD2. This CDR3 contains 15 residues. Germline CDR1 SGHTA, CDR2 FQGNSA. Trimming cost V 6 bases and J 2 bases; bases outside gene matches: 4. The whole variable domain, filled in from reference TRBV7-2 and TRBJ2-7, reads GAGVSQSPSNKVTEKGKDVELRCDPISGHTALYWYRQSLGQGLEFLIYFQGNSAPDKSGLPSDRFSAERTGGSVSTLTIQRTQQEDSAVYLCASSLLAGGAYEQYFGPGTRLTVT.

This rearrangement joins TRBV4-1 to TRBJ2-5; 11 bases map to TRBD2. Germline values: CDR1 MGHRA, CDR2 YSYEKL. The CDR3 consists of 14 residues. The V and J ends lost 4 bases and 5 bases, in that order; junction bases with no gene match: 3. This CDR3 reads CASSRTSGPETQYF. The CDR3, as DNA: TGCGCCAGCAGCCGGACTAGCGGGCCGGAGACCCAGTACTTC.

The chain carries TRBV5-1 and TRBJ1-1, with D possibly TRBD1 on 5 matching bases. Between the trimmed V and J ends, which lost 1 base and 1 base, there was a span of 8 bases. CDR1 is SGHRS and CDR2 is YFSETQ in the germline V gene. The CDR3 sequence is 14 residues long. The CDR3 reads CASSLHTGNTEAFF. The CDR3 coding sequence is TGCGCCAGCAGCTTGCACACAGGGAACACTGAAGCTTTCTTT. Complete variable domain (other parts from reference TRBV5-1 and TRBJ1-1): KAGVTQTPRYLIKTRGQQVTLSCSPISGHRSVSWYQQTPGQGLQFLFEYFSETQRNKGNFPGRFSGRQFSNSRSEMNVSTLELGDSALYLCASSLHTGNTEAFFGQGTRLTVV.

V usage is TRBV7-9 and J usage is TRBJ1-5, with unresolved D. The germline V gene has CDR1 SEHNR and CDR2 FQNEAQ (reference sequence). Trimming shortened V by 0 bases and J by 10 bases, and 10 bases separated the two germline ends. The CDR3 runs 13 residues. CDR3 in amino acids: CASSLALGIPQHF. DNA for the CDR3: TGTGCCAGCAGCTTAGCCCTCGGGATCCCCCAGCATTTT.

V usage is TRBV6-5 and J usage is TRBJ1-1; 9 bases are a match to TRBD1. Germline V gene sequence: CDR1 MNHEY, CDR2 SVGAGI. V dropped 5 bases and J dropped 1; count of bases not matched to a gene: 2. The CDR3 loop spans 14 amino acids. DNA for the CDR3: TGTGCCAGCAGTCCGACAGGGGGGAACACTGAAGCTTTCTTT. It translates to CASSPTGGNTEAFF.

In nucleotides, the CDR3 is TGTGCCAGCGGATTAGCGGGAGTTGACTACGAGCAGTACTTC. Its translation: CASGLAGVDYEQYF. The chain recombines TRBV7-2 with TRBJ2-7; 9 positions match TRBD2. The CDR3 consists of 14 residues. The V gene end was trimmed by 8 bases and the J gene end by 3 bases; junction bases not matched to a gene: 8. Germline CDR1 and CDR2: SGHTA and FQGNSA.

The rearrangement links TRBV28 to TRBJ2-6, with D possibly matching TRBD1 (6 bases). The germline V and J ends were trimmed by 7 bases and 4 bases, with 20 bases remaining between them. There are 17 residues in the CDR3. Germline V CDR1 and CDR2: MDHEN, SYDVKM. The CDR3 DNA reads TGTGCCAGCAAATTGACAGGCAGGCTAGCAGGGGCCAACGTCCTGACTTTC. It translates to CASKLTGRLAGANVLTF.

This clone turned up a few times. The V and J genes are TRBV6-5 and TRBJ2-7; D may be TRBD2 (5 bases). The CDR3 has 16 amino acids. V shed 0 bases and J shed 3 bases, with 15 bases lying between them. Germline loops: CDR1 MNHEY, CDR2 SVGAGI. In nucleotides, the CDR3 is TGTGCCAGCAGTTACTCGAGGGCTAGGAGTCTCTACGAGCAGTACTTC. Amino acid sequence: CASSYSRARSLYEQYF.

This chain uses TRBV6-4 with TRBJ2-5; possibly TRBD2 for D (6 bases). CDR1 MRHNA and CDR2 SNTAGT come from the germline V gene. This CDR3 is 14 amino acids long. Trimming removed 6 bases at V and 6 bases at J, with 17 bases between. This chain's CDR3 is CASSPSAGGKTQYF. The DNA of the CDR3 is TGTGCCAGCAGCCCTTCGGCAGGCGGGAAGACCCAGTACTTC.

This chain joins TRBV5-6 and TRBJ2-1; D remains ambiguous. Germline CDR1 SGHDT, CDR2 YYEEEE. V lost 2 bases to trimming and J lost 2 bases, with 11 bases between them. CDR3 size: 15 residues. The CDR3 bases are TGTGCCAGCAGCTTTACCCCGGAGACCTACAATGAGCAGTTCTTC. Its protein is CASSFTPETYNEQFF.

V gene TRBV30 combines with J gene TRBJ1-2; D unclear. The germline gives CDR1 GTSNPN, CDR2 SVGIG (reference sequence). Deletions cut 5 bases from V and 5 bases from J, with 18 bases between. The CDR3 runs to 14 residues. The DNA of the CDR3 is TGTGCCTGGTTGAGATCGACTGAGAGGTATGGCTACACCTTC. Amino acids: CAWLRSTERYGYTF.

This chain uses TRBV30 with TRBJ1-1; 12 nucleotides agree with TRBD1. The CDR3 runs 15 residues. V shed 2 bases, J shed 3 bases, and the junction held 4 bases outside the gene matches. The V gene's germline CDR1 is GTSNPN and CDR2 SVGIG (reference sequence). CDR3 protein: CAWSWGDRGHTEAFF. For the CDR3, the DNA is TGTGCCTGGAGTTGGGGGGACAGGGGGCACACTGAAGCTTTCTTT.

This clone was seen a handful of times. V usage is TRBV5-6 and J usage is TRBJ2-7; no clear D gene. This CDR3 has 16 residues. CDR1 is SGHDT, CDR2 YYEEEE, per germline. The germline V and J ends were trimmed by 0 bases and 7 bases, with 20 bases remaining between them. CDR3 residues: CASSLVGLPRSEEQYF. CDR3 coding DNA: TGTGCCAGCAGCTTGGTGGGTCTCCCCCGGAGTGAAGAGCAGTACTTC.

The gene calls are TRBV9 and TRBJ1-3; perhaps TRBD1 as D (5 bases). The CDR3 loop spans 14 amino acids. In germline, CDR1 is SGDLS, CDR2 YYNGEE. V shed 3 bases and J shed 4 bases, with 11 bases lying between them. The CDR3, as DNA: TGTGCCAGCAGCGCTAGGGGTTACGGAAACACCATATATTTT. Encoded protein: CASSARGYGNTIYF. Combining the CDR3 with reference TRBV9 and TRBJ1-3 gives the whole variable domain DSGVTQTPKHLITATGQRVTLRCSPRSGDLSVYWYQQSLDQGLQFLIQYYNGEERAKGNILERFSAQQFPDLHSELNLSSLELGDSALYFCASSARGYGNTIYFGEGSWLTVV.

This chain joins TRBV11-2 and TRBJ1-3; weak D call: TRBD1 (6 bases). V was clipped by 5 bases and J by 2 bases, with 13 bases between them. Per the germline V gene, CDR1 is SGHAT and CDR2 is FQNNGV. The length of the CDR3 is 15 residues. The CDR3 bases are TGTGCCAGCAGCAATAGGGGGGGGACTGGAAACACCATATATTTT. It codes for CASSNRGGTGNTIYF.

J is TRBJ1-6 and V is TRBV6-1; the D gene is possibly TRBD1 (5 bases). Deletions cut 3 bases from V and 5 bases from J, with 20 bases between. Looked up from germline, CDR1 is MNHNS and CDR2 is SASEGT. This CDR3 is built from 18 residues. The CDR3 DNA is TGTGCCAGCAGTGATACGGTGACAGTCTGGCAGGATAATTCACCCCTCCACTTT. It translates to CASSDTVTVWQDNSPLHF.

V and J are TRBV25-1 and TRBJ2-5, with TRBD2 matching 8 bases. This CDR3 is built from 15 residues. From germline, CDR1 is MGHDK and CDR2 SYGVNS. With 4 bases clipped from V and 2 bases from J, the junction kept 6 bases outside the gene matches. In DNA form, the CDR3 reads TGTGCCAGCAGTGTATATAGCGGGGATCAAGAGACCCAGTACTTC. Residues: CASSVYSGDQETQYF.

This rearrangement joins TRBV6-6 to TRBJ2-1; TRBD1 matches 7 bases. CDR1 and CDR2 from the germline V gene are MNHNY and SVGAGI (reference sequence). The J segment lost 0 bases and the V segment lost 5 bases, leaving 7 bases of the junction unmatched. This CDR3 comprises 16 residues. CDR3 loop: CASSGFDRVSYNEQFF. DNA for the CDR3: TGTGCCAGCAGTGGTTTTGACAGGGTCTCCTACAATGAGCAGTTCTTC.

The chain has TRBV4-2 and TRBJ2-5; TRBD2 matches at 13 bases. The CDR3 extends over 20 amino acids. The junction had 19 bases not matched to a gene; V was cut back by 4 bases and J by 5 bases. From germline, CDR1 is LGHNA and CDR2 YNFKEQ. CDR3 DNA sequence: TGTGCCAGCAGCCTCAAGACACGACTAGCGGGAGGTCGATCCATGGAGACCCAGTACTTC. It yields the protein CASSLKTRLAGGRSMETQYF.

V is TRBV7-2 and J is TRBJ1-5; D is undetermined. V gave up 1 base and J gave up 3 bases, with 13 bases separating them. The CDR3 totals 16 residues. The V gene's germline CDR1 is SGHTA and CDR2 FQGNSA. In DNA, the CDR3 is TGTGCCAGCAGCTTAGGCCCCAGCCGGGTCAATCAGCCCCAGCATTTT. Protein: CASSLGPSRVNQPQHF.

This clone has only one observation. The V and J genes are TRBV14 and TRBJ2-1, with a weak D call TRBD2 (6 bases). V lost 3 bases to trimming and J lost 4 bases, with 10 bases between them. The germline gives CDR1 SGHDN, CDR2 FVKESK. The CDR3 consists of 14 residues. The CDR3 DNA follows: TGTGCCAGCAGCCACGGGACTCAATACAATGAGCAGTTCTTC. This encodes CASSHGTQYNEQFF.

The count of this clone is one. The chain recombines TRBV27 with TRBJ1-1; the D gene is possibly TRBD1 (6 bases). Looked up from germline, CDR1 is MNHEY and CDR2 is SMNVEV (reference sequence). The V gene lost 7 bases and the J gene lost 4 bases, with 13 bases spanning the gap. The CDR3 extends over 13 amino acids. In DNA form, the CDR3 reads TGTGCCAGCACCGCCCGGACAGCCACTGAAGCTTTCTTT. Amino acid sequence: CASTARTATEAFF.

V is TRBV11-3 and J is TRBJ2-5, with 9 bases that match TRBD2. The CDR3 covers 15 residues. The V segment lost 5 bases and the J segment 3 bases; nucleotides outside the gene matches: 7. The germline V gene has CDR1 SGHNT and CDR2 YENEEA. CDR3 nucleotides: TGTGCCAGCAGCCCGGTGACTAGCGGAGAAGAGACCCAGTACTTC. Its translation is CASSPVTSGEETQYF.